This TCR beta chain was profiled in a study of blood T cell repertoires in COVID-19. Per the germline V gene, CDR1 is MDHEN and CDR2 is SYDVKM. The germline V and J ends were trimmed by 3 bases and 5 bases, with 14 bases remaining between them. The CDR3 has 15 residues. Here immunoSEQ multiplex PCR was the method, and the copy in TCRdb shows in-frame clones only, minus some. The table includes approximately 210,000 clones, roughly four fifths detected once. The rearrangement links TRBV28 to TRBJ2-1, with TRBD2 as a possible D gene (7 bases). Material for sequencing was peripheral blood. The TCR comes from a woman aged 70-85 years with active or convalescent COVID-19. The CDR3 region has the DNA TGTGCCAGCAGTTTCGCAGGGGAGGGGAACAATGAGCAGTTCTTC. It encodes CASSFAGEGNNEQFF.